This T cell receptor (beta chain) comes out of a study of cytomegalovirus exposure and HLA in healthy donors. The PCR employed 60 Vbeta primers together with 13 Jbeta primers. The table came from immunoSEQ multiplex PCR; TCRdb's copy has only in-frame clones and leaves some out. Of more than 60,000 clones in the sample, approximately 80% were seen once. The specimen sequenced was PBMCs. The TCR originated in a middle-aged woman in good health and CMV-seropositive.

The CDR3 loop reads CASIMEGPRNQPQHF. CDR3 bases: TGTGCCAGCATAATGGAGGGGCCTAGAAATCAGCCCCAGCATTTT. The chain couples TRBV6-1 to TRBJ1-5; possibly TRBD1 for D (5 bases). This CDR3 region has 15 residues. Between the trimmed V and J ends, which lost 7 bases and 4 bases, there was a span of 17 bases. Germline loops: CDR1 MNHNS, CDR2 SASEGT.